The 21 T cell receptor beta chains in this list originate from one sample, sequenced in a study of blood T cell repertoires in COVID-19. The protocol was immunoSEQ multiplex PCR, while the TCRdb copy is restricted to in-frame clones and leaves out a portion. The sample carries fewer than 300,000 clones, about four fifths recorded once. Sequencing was performed on PBMCs or T cells enriched from blood (not recorded which). The receptors stem from a middle-aged man who had been exposed to COVID-19.

This chain connects TRBV6-2 or TRBV6-3 to TRBJ2-2; D may be TRBD2 (6 bases). The germline CDR1 and CDR2 sequences are MNHEY and SVGEGT. Trimming left V 2 bases short and J 6 bases short, with 13 bases between. The CDR3 length is 15 residues. Here the CDR3 reads CASSYVGSQAGELFF. CDR3 nucleotide sequence: TGTGCCAGCAGTTACGTCGGGAGTCAAGCCGGGGAGCTGTTTTTT.

The chain has TRBV7-8 and TRBJ1-4, with D hard to call. The CDR3 contains 11 residues. Germline V gene sequence: CDR1 SGHVS, CDR2 FQNEAQ. Trimming left V 10 bases short and J 8 bases short, with 11 bases between. The CDR3 loop is CATRRAEKLFF. CDR3 coding DNA: TGTGCCACCCGGAGGGCGGAAAAACTGTTTTTT.

V is TRBV11-3 and J is TRBJ1-4, with 7 bases matching TRBD1. The CDR3 has 15 residues. With V trimmed by 2 bases and J by 8 bases, 8 bases remained unmatched. Germline V gene data show CDR1 as SGHNT and CDR2 as YENEEA. The CDR3 reads CASSLIFQGDEKLFF. CDR3 in DNA: TGTGCCAGCAGCTTAATCTTTCAGGGGGACGAAAAACTGTTTTTT.

This chain joins TRBV18 and TRBJ1-4; 7 positions match TRBD1. The CDR3 runs to 16 residues. Germline V gene data show CDR1 as KGHSH and CDR2 as LQKENI. J was trimmed by 3 bases and V by 6 bases; bases with no gene match: 10. CDR3 nucleotide sequence: TGTGCCAGCTCTCGGCTACAGGGGACGGCTAATGAAAAACTGTTTTTT. This codes for CASSRLQGTANEKLFF.

The chain links TRBV27 to TRBJ2-1, with 7 bases fitting TRBD2. The length of the CDR3 is 12 residues. CDR1 and CDR2 (germline): MNHEY, SMNVEV (reference sequence). The V segment lost 3 bases and the J segment 15 bases; nucleotides outside the gene matches: 8. The CDR3: CASSFPGTTRFF. CDR3 in DNA: TGTGCCAGCAGTTTCCCTGGGACTACGAGGTTCTTC.

The chain combines TRBV11-3 with TRBJ2-1, with 7 nucleotides matching TRBD2. The V gene end was trimmed by 2 bases and the J gene end by 4 bases; junction bases not matched to a gene: 5. The CDR3 is 15 amino acids. From germline, CDR1 is SGHNT and CDR2 YENEEA. The CDR3 spells CASSLSSSGYNEQFF. Here the CDR3 DNA reads TGTGCCAGCAGCTTATCCTCTAGCGGTTACAATGAGCAGTTCTTC.

The genes are TRBV5-1 and TRBJ2-7, with D possibly TRBD1 on 5 matching bases. The germline CDR1 and CDR2 sequences are SGHRS and YFSETQ. V lost 4 bases and J 2 bases, leaving 16 bases between the germline ends. There are 15 residues in the CDR3. The DNA for the CDR3 is TGCGCCAGCAGCCCACAGGTTACACCCCCCTACGAGCAGTACTTC. The encoded protein is CASSPQVTPPYEQYF.

The genes are TRBV27 and TRBJ2-6, with 7 bases matching TRBD1. Trimming cost V 5 bases and J 0 bases; bases outside gene matches: 10. The germline gives CDR1 MNHEY, CDR2 SMNVEV (reference sequence). This CDR3 spans 18 amino acids. In DNA, the CDR3 is TGTGCCAGCAGTGTAGGGACAGTCTGGGTCTCTGGGGCCAACGTCCTGACTTTC. Translation: CASSVGTVWVSGANVLTF.

V usage is TRBV30 and J usage is TRBJ2-3; a weak D match, TRBD2 (6 bases). Germline assignment: CDR1 GTSNPN and CDR2 SVGIG (reference sequence). This CDR3 is built from 11 residues. The V end lost 4 bases, the J end lost 13 bases, and 15 bases lay between the germline ends. DNA of the CDR3: TGTGCCTGGAAGTCGGGGGAAGGGGAGTATTTT. It is translated as CAWKSGEGEYF.

V gene TRBV28 combines with J gene TRBJ1-2; maybe TRBD1 (5 bases). CDR1 and CDR2 from the germline V gene are MDHEN and SYDVKM. The CDR3 contains 12 residues. V was trimmed by 10 bases and J by 3 bases, leaving 12 bases between them. CDR3 in DNA: TGTGCCATTCGGGGGTTGGACTATGGCTACACCTTC. Protein sequence: CAIRGLDYGYTF.

The J gene is TRBJ1-1, the V gene TRBV30; 9 nucleotides line up with TRBD1. The germline CDR1 and CDR2 sequences are GTSNPN and SVGIG (reference sequence). This CDR3 has 14 amino acids. The J segment lost 7 bases and the V segment lost 3 bases, leaving 9 bases of the junction unmatched. The CDR3 is CAWSSGQGYGEAFF. CDR3 coding DNA: TGTGCCTGGAGCTCGGGACAGGGTTATGGTGAAGCTTTCTTT.

The chain is built from TRBV29-1 and TRBJ2-1; TRBD2 aligns across 10 bases. Germline V gene sequence: CDR1 SQVTM, CDR2 ANQGSEA. This CDR3 contains 14 residues. Trimming removed 4 bases from V and 4 bases from J; junction bases left unmatched: 4. The CDR3 DNA sequence: TGCAGCGTTGGATCTAGCGGGAGTTACAATGAGCAGTTCTTC. It specifies CSVGSSGSYNEQFF.

The rearrangement joins TRBV12-3 or TRBV12-4 to TRBJ1-1, with D unresolved. The CDR3 spans 12 residues. The V end lost 5 bases, the J end lost 7 bases, and 11 bases lay between the germline ends. CDR3 sequence: CASSPRRYEAFF. CDR3 DNA sequence: TGTGCCAGCAGTCCGCGTCGGTATGAAGCTTTCTTT.

The chain carries TRBV6-5 and TRBJ2-3; unclear D gene. Between the trimmed V and J ends, which lost 0 bases and 5 bases, there was a span of 12 bases. This CDR3 region has 15 residues. The germline V gene has CDR1 MNHEY and CDR2 SVGAGI. The DNA for the CDR3 is TGTGCCAGCAGTTACTCGGTCCAACGAGGAGATACGCAGTATTTT. Amino acid sequence: CASSYSVQRGDTQYF.

The chain's CDR3 is CASSLDNQQVKAFF. Here the CDR3 DNA reads TGCGCCAGCAGCTTGGATAATCAACAGGTAAAAGCTTTCTTT. The J gene is TRBJ1-1, the V gene TRBV5-1, with D possibly being TRBD1 (5 bases). The V end lost 0 bases, the J end lost 9 bases, and 15 bases lay between the germline ends. The CDR3 runs to 14 residues. Germline assignment: CDR1 SGHRS and CDR2 YFSETQ.

The V and J genes are TRBV11-2 and TRBJ2-7, with 7 bases aligning to TRBD2. There are 17 residues in the CDR3. CDR1 and CDR2 (germline): SGHAT, FQNNGV. Losses at the gene ends were 1 base for V and 0 bases for J; bases not matched to a gene: 9. The chain's CDR3 is CASSLVFRLADSYEQYF. The CDR3 DNA reads TGTGCCAGCAGCTTAGTTTTTAGGCTAGCGGACTCCTACGAGCAGTACTTC.

The CDR3 is CATASGSSDEQFF. The CDR3 coding sequence is TGTGCCACGGCCAGCGGGAGCTCCGATGAGCAGTTCTTC. V gene TRBV5-4 combines with J gene TRBJ2-1; 8 positions match TRBD2. The CDR3 totals 13 residues. CDR1 is SGHNT, CDR2 YYREEE, per germline (reference sequence). The J segment lost 8 bases and the V segment lost 9 bases, leaving 10 bases of the junction unmatched.

The chain combines TRBV9 with TRBJ2-5, with TRBD2 identical over 14 bases. With 4 bases clipped from V and 3 bases from J, the junction kept 8 bases outside the gene matches. The length of the CDR3 is 17 residues. In germline, CDR1 is SGDLS, CDR2 YYNGEE. CDR3 nucleotide sequence: TGTGCCAGCAGCATCGGGACTAGCGGGAGTGGGAAAGAGACCCAGTACTTC. Translation gives CASSIGTSGSGKETQYF.

V and J are TRBV5-1 and TRBJ1-3; D might be TRBD1 (6 bases). The V gene lost 1 base and the J gene lost 4 bases, with 15 bases spanning the gap. From germline, CDR1 is SGHRS and CDR2 YFSETQ. This CDR3 region has 16 residues. In DNA form, the CDR3 reads TGCGCCAGCAGCTTGTTACAGGGCGGCGCAGGAAACACCATATATTTT. This encodes CASSLLQGGAGNTIYF. Full variable domain (rest looked up from reference TRBV5-1 and TRBJ1-3): KAGVTQTPRYLIKTRGQQVTLSCSPISGHRSVSWYQQTPGQGLQFLFEYFSETQRNKGNFPGRFSGRQFSNSRSEMNVSTLELGDSALYLCASSLLQGGAGNTIYFGEGSWLTVV.

The chain recombines TRBV3-1 (or the pseudogene TRBV3-2) with TRBJ2-7, with 8 nucleotides matching TRBD1. This CDR3 contains 12 residues. Germline assignment: CDR1 LGHDT and CDR2 YNNKEL (reference sequence). J gave up 6 bases and V 3 bases, and 1 base lay outside the gene matches. Here the CDR3 DNA reads TGTGCCAGCAGCCAGGACAGGGCCGAGCAGTACTTC. This translates into CASSQDRAEQYF.

V is TRBV4-1 and J is TRBJ2-7; D possibly corresponds to TRBD1 (6 bases). V was shortened by 4 bases and J by 0 bases, with 10 bases between the two germline ends. The CDR3 has 14 residues. Germline CDR1 is MGHRA and CDR2 is YSYEKL. The CDR3 loop reads CASSPGDPSYEQYF. CDR3 nucleotide sequence: TGCGCCAGCAGCCCAGGGGACCCCTCCTACGAGCAGTACTTC.